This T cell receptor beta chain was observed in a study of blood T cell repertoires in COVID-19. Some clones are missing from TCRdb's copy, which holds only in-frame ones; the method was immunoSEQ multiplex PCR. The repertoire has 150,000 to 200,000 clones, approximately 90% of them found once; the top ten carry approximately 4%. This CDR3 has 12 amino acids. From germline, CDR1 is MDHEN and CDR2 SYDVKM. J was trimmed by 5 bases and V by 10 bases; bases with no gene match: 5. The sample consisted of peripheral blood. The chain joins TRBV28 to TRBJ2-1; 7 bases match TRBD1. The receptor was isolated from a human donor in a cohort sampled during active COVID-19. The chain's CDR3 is CATQGDHNEQFF. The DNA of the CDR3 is TGTGCCACTCAGGGGGACCACAATGAGCAGTTCTTC.